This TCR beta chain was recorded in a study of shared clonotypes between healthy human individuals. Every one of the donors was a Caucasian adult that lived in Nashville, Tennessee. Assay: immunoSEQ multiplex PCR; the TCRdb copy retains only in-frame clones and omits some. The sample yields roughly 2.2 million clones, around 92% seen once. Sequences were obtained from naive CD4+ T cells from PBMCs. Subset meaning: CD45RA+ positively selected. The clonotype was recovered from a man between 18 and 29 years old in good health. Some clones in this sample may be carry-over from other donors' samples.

The CDR3 DNA reads TGTGCCAGCAGTGAAGCGGAGGGTTTCTATCAGCCCCAGCATTTT. Translating gives CASSEAEGFYQPQHF. The genes are TRBV2 and TRBJ1-5; D is unclear. This CDR3 is built from 15 residues. Trimming took 0 bases from V and 5 from J, leaving 11 bases between them. Per the germline V gene, CDR1 is SNHLY and CDR2 is FYNNEI.